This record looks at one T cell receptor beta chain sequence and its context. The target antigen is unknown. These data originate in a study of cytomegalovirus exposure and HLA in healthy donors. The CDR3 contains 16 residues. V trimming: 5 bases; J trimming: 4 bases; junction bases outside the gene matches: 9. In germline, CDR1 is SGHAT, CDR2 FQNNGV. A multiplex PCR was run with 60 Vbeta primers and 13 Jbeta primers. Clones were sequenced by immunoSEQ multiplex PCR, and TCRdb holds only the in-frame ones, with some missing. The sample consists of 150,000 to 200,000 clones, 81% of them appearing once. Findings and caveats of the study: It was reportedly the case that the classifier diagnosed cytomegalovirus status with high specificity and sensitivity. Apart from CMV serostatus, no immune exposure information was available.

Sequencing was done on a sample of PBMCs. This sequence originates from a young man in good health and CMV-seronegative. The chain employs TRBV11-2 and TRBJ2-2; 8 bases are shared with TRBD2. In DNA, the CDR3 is TGTGCCAGCAGCACTTGGACTAGCAGGGGCACCGGGGAGCTGTTTTTT. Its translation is CASSTWTSRGTGELFF. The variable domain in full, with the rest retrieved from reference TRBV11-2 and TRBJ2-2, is EAGVAQSPRYKIIEKRQSVAFWCNPISGHATLYWYQQILGQGPKLLIQFQNNGVVDDSQLPKDRFSAERLKGVDSTLKIQPAKLEDSAVYLCASSTWTSRGTGELFFGEGSRLTVL.